The rows below give T cell receptor beta chains drawn from one sample of a study of T cells in narcolepsy. Here immunoSEQ multiplex PCR was the method, and the copy in TCRdb shows in-frame clones only, minus some. This repertoire shows about 24,000 clones, roughly two thirds found once; its top ten account for 9.5% to 15%. The source material was memory (CD45RA-) CD4+ T cells from blood. These receptors all come from a human donor in good health. The CDR3 runs from the conserved cysteine through the conserved F or W. The order of the fields is V gene, clone size, J gene, CDR3 protein. Some rows have no size entry. The others give once, few or many, or a class for an expanded clone.

>TRBV29-1|-|TRBJ2-3
CSVETGPLDTQYF
>TRBV27|-|TRBJ1-2
CASREGTGTIGYTF
>TRBV14|-|TRBJ1-3
CASSQPGGLGNTIYF
>TRBV10-2|-|TRBJ1-1
CASGGEGDPEAFF
>TRBV11-3|few|TRBJ2-7
CASSLDQTGSYEQYF
>TRBV4-2|-|TRBJ1-2
CASSQDDGSGYGYTF
>TRBV10-1|-|TRBJ2-1
CASARSGDYNEQFF
>TRBV28|-|TRBJ2-2
CASVGGTSPARELFF
>TRBV14|-|TRBJ2-2
CASSPLTTGFSGELFF
>TRBV5-1|few|TRBJ2-6
CASSSGQVRSGANVLTF
>TRBV5-1|-|TRBJ1-1
CASSLVGGYPSEAFF
>TRBV6-9|-|TRBJ1-5
CASSELSSRQPQHF
>TRBV19|once|TRBJ2-5
CASTVSGGETQYF
>TRBV7-7|-|TRBJ2-5
CASSRVGDPEETQYF
>TRBV30|-|TRBJ2-7
CAWKSDRGEQYF
>TRBV2|-|TRBJ2-3
CASRSGDLSTDTQYF
>TRBV6-1|few|TRBJ1-2
CASRRQGDGYTF
>TRBV6-1|-|TRBJ1-2
CASSELTGTGYRYTF
>TRBV7-2|-|TRBJ2-1
CASSRYQGEQFF
>TRBV4-2|-|TRBJ2-5
CASSQEASGSPGETQYF
>TRBV6-6|-|TRBJ2-1
CASSPHRQAEYNEQFF
>TRBV10-3|-|TRBJ2-7
CAISESMDRGHEQYF
>TRBV6-1|-|TRBJ2-5
CASSTRLAGEETQYF
>TRBV29-1|-|TRBJ2-1
CIVTGIEFNSYNEQFF
>TRBV10-1|-|TRBJ2-5
CASGKQGKTQYF
>TRBV5-1|-|TRBJ2-1
CASSLASGTSRGEQFF
>TRBV29-1|-|TRBJ2-3
CSVGGLLTDTQYF
>TRBV20-1|-|TRBJ1-1
CSALRTAEAFF
>TRBV5-1|-|TRBJ1-3
CASSLGVTGTGGTSGNTIYF
>TRBV2|-|TRBJ1-3
CASALIQNTIYF
>TRBV28|-|TRBJ2-3
CASSLYAGTVTDTQYF
>TRBV7-9|few|TRBJ2-1
CASSLPSGRRNEQFF
>TRBV11-2|few|TRBJ2-5
CASSPKINPTGQETQYF
>TRBV2|-|TRBJ2-5
CASSESPETQYF
>TRBV7-3|-|TRBJ2-2
CASSTGTDNTGELFF
>TRBV18|-|TRBJ2-7
CASSPISRDRGSREQYF
>TRBV28|-|TRBJ1-5
CASIGTERQPQHF
>TRBV19|-|TRBJ1-2
CASSTDRGGYTF
>TRBV28|-|TRBJ2-3
CASSTYRGTTDTQYF
>TRBV6-6|-|TRBJ1-5
CASRLERQGGNQPQHF
>TRBV14|once|TRBJ1-4
CASSHSAGDREKLFF
>TRBV19|-|TRBJ2-2
CASRGSGATTGELFF
>TRBV7-6|-|TRBJ2-2
CASSLAGLTGELFF
>TRBV5-1|-|TRBJ2-7
CASSGGIAFYEQYF
>TRBV29-1|-|TRBJ2-3
CSTNTQYF
>TRBV2|-|TRBJ2-1
CAATLINEQFF
>TRBV30|-|TRBJ2-7
CAWGTAGHEQYF
>TRBV27|-|TRBJ1-2
CASSLSHRGRNYGYTF
>TRBV27|once|TRBJ1-3
CASSLSEVAVNTIYF
>TRBV5-6|-|TRBJ1-1
CASSATGVGGTEAFF
>TRBV6-1|few|TRBJ1-5
CASIKRGEPNQPQHF
>TRBV5-3|-|TRBJ2-7
CARSSRLAGVYEQYF
>TRBV11-2|-|TRBJ2-7
CASSLVPDKAYEQYF
>TRBV19|-|TRBJ1-3
CASSSSPVDLSSGNTIYF
>TRBV7-3|-|TRBJ1-1
CASSLAGPSTEAFF
>TRBV4-2|-|TRBJ2-7
CATRGGGYEQYF